What follows is one TCR beta chain and its context. Its antigen is not identified. The patients, who ranged from 18 to 65 in age, presented with newly diagnosed hyperthyroidism lasting under 2 months. Each diagnosis was grounded in clinical symptoms, serum thyroxine and TRAb, thyroid ultrasound, and orbital computed tomography. The data belong to a study of T cells in Graves' hyperthyroidism and ophthalmopathy. Study details: Peripheral blood was secured at the point of initial diagnosis, before any treatment.

Findings of the study overall: Peripheral blood also featured most of the thyroid clonotypes expanded above 0.001.

TCR beta CDR3 sequences were amplified from RNA transcripts. In the first-round RT-PCR of the TCR CDR3, the HTBI primer set was used. TCRdb ran MiXCR on the multiplex PCR reads and lists one entry per CDR3 protein. The sample includes hundreds of thousands of distinct CDR3 sequences, 12% to 15% seen only once; the top ten take about 10%. CDR1 is PRHDT, CDR2 FYEKMQ, per germline (reference sequence). This CDR3 region has 16 residues. V lost 6 bases to trimming and J lost 7 bases, with 19 bases between them. The clonotype comes from a woman between 18 and 30 years old with Graves' hyperthyroidism. The rearrangement joins TRBV13 to TRBJ1-6; weak D call: TRBD1 (6 bases). The source material was blood. The DNA for the CDR3 is TGTGCCAGCAGACACGGCGGGGGCTTTCCGAATTCACCCCTCCACTTT. This encodes CASRHGGGFPNSPLHF.